These 27 T cell receptor beta chains share one sample of origin, sequenced in a study of cytomegalovirus exposure and HLA in healthy donors. Profiled with immunoSEQ multiplex PCR; TCRdb holds only in-frame clones, not every one. Among about 160,000 clones listed, around nine tenths were seen once. The material sequenced was PBMCs. The receptors were gathered from a woman under 30 in good health and CMV-seronegative.

The J gene is TRBJ2-6, the V gene TRBV10-1, with TRBD1 as a possible D gene (5 bases). The CDR3 covers 15 residues. V was cut by 6 bases and J by 0 bases, with 9 bases left in between. CDR1 is WNHNN and CDR2 is SYGVQD in the germline V gene (reference sequence). The CDR3 DNA reads TGCGCCAGCAGCGTTACAGGCTCTGGGGCCAACGTCCTGACTTTC. Its protein product is CASSVTGSGANVLTF.

The CDR3 spells CASSPGTGEFF. The DNA for the CDR3 is TGCGCCAGCAGCCCCGGGACAGGGGAGTTCTTC. This chain connects TRBV4-1 to TRBJ2-1, with 10 bases aligning to TRBD1. CDR3 length: 11 residues. The ends lost 4 bases at V and 14 bases at J; junction bases unmatched: 2. Germline V CDR1 and CDR2: MGHRA, YSYEKL.

V usage is TRBV7-6 and J usage is TRBJ1-5; no clear D gene. Germline V gene data show CDR1 as SGHVS and CDR2 as FNYEAQ. The CDR3 consists of 13 residues. V lost 4 bases, J lost 9 bases, and 13 bases lay in between. The chain's CDR3 is CASSSRGERPQHF. CDR3 sequence (DNA): TGTGCCAGCAGCTCCCGAGGTGAGAGGCCCCAGCATTTT.

The V gene is TRBV2, the J gene TRBJ1-1; D remains unclear. In germline, CDR1 is SNHLY, CDR2 FYNNEI. Trimming stripped 6 bases from V and 3 bases from J, with 5 bases between. This CDR3 spans 11 amino acids. The CDR3 protein is CASSIYTEAFF. CDR3 nucleotides: TGTGCCAGCAGCATTTACACTGAAGCTTTCTTT.

The chain uses TRBV7-2 and TRBJ2-3; perhaps TRBD1 as D (6 bases). In germline, CDR1 is SGHTA, CDR2 FQGNSA. The ends were cut back, 5 bases at V and 3 bases at J, with 9 bases in the middle. CDR3 length: 13 amino acids. CDR3 nucleotide sequence: TGTGCCAGCAGCCCCACAGGGACAGATACGCAGTATTTT. Its protein is CASSPTGTDTQYF.

The CDR3 nucleotides read TGTGCCAGCAGTTACTTCCTAGCAAAGGGCACCGGGGAGCTGTTTTTT. Amino acid sequence: CASSYFLAKGTGELFF. The V and J genes are TRBV6-5 and TRBJ2-2, with a weak D call TRBD2 (5 bases). Trimming shortened V by 1 base and J by 4 bases, and 13 bases separated the two germline ends. Per the germline V gene, CDR1 is MNHEY and CDR2 is SVGAGI. CDR3 length: 16 residues.

This chain joins TRBV5-1 and TRBJ2-5; 7 nucleotides match TRBD2. The CDR3 extends over 13 amino acids. V shed 3 bases, J shed 5 bases, and the junction held 4 bases outside the gene matches. Germline-derived CDR1 and CDR2 are SGHRS and YFSETQ. As DNA, the CDR3 is TGCGCCAGCAGCTGGGGTAGCGGGGAGACCCAGTACTTC. Its protein product is CASSWGSGETQYF.

The gene calls are TRBV4-3 and TRBJ2-7, with D perhaps matching TRBD2 (7 bases). Trimming pared 0 bases from V and 4 bases from J, leaving 16 bases between. The CDR3 extends over 16 amino acids. Per germline, CDR1 LGHNA and CDR2 YSLEER. CDR3 sequence: CASSQDGRGSWYEQYF. The CDR3 bases are TGCGCCAGCAGCCAAGATGGGAGGGGGAGTTGGTACGAGCAGTACTTC.

The chain couples TRBV18 to TRBJ2-1; D is uncertain. Germline V lookup: CDR1 KGHSH, CDR2 LQKENI. CDR3 length: 11 residues. Trimming cost V 4 bases and J 5 bases, with 3 bases left between them. CDR3 sequence (DNA): TGTGCCAGCTCACTCAACAATGAGCAGTTCTTC. As protein: CASSLNNEQFF.

This sequence joins TRBV5-1 and TRBJ2-5; 8 bases line up with TRBD2. J was trimmed by 3 bases and V by 0 bases; bases with no gene match: 4. The CDR3 has 15 residues. Per germline, CDR1 SGHRS and CDR2 YFSETQ. For the CDR3, the DNA is TGCGCCAGCAGCTTGGCTGGGACTAGTGAAGAGACCCAGTACTTC. The encoded protein is CASSLAGTSEETQYF.

The chain's CDR3 is CSGAGPMGTDTQYF. DNA for the CDR3: TGCAGCGGAGCAGGCCCTATGGGCACAGATACGCAGTATTTT. V and J are TRBV29-1 and TRBJ2-3; D not certain. V gave up 7 bases and J gave up 1 base, with 15 bases separating them. The CDR3 consists of 14 residues. CDR1 SQVTM and CDR2 ANQGSEA come from the germline V gene.

This rearrangement joins TRBV4-1 to TRBJ2-4, with D uncertain. V shed 0 bases and J shed 13 bases, with 13 bases lying between them. Germline V gene sequence: CDR1 MGHRA, CDR2 YSYEKL. This CDR3 comprises 13 residues. The CDR3 region has the DNA TGCGCCAGCAGCCAAGATGAGGCCTACACCCAGTACTTC. The encoded protein is CASSQDEAYTQYF.

The chain joins TRBV13 to TRBJ1-3; 7 nucleotides agree with TRBD1. The J segment lost 6 bases and the V segment lost 6 bases, leaving 8 bases of the junction unmatched. Looked up from germline, CDR1 is PRHDT and CDR2 is FYEKMQ (reference sequence). The CDR3 spans 14 residues. CDR3 region: CASRPGTEENTIYF. DNA of the CDR3: TGTGCCAGCAGACCCGGGACAGAGGAAAACACCATATATTTT.

The chain combines TRBV19 with TRBJ1-2; 9 positions match TRBD1. Germline-derived CDR1 and CDR2 are LNHDA and SQIVND (reference sequence). The CDR3 consists of 15 residues. V lost 3 bases to trimming and J lost 10 bases; unmatched junction nucleotides: 12. The CDR3 region has the DNA TGTGCCAGTAGTATGGGAATGGGACAGGGTCAGATCTACACCTTC. Protein sequence: CASSMGMGQGQIYTF.

This chain joins TRBV4-1 and TRBJ2-1, with 12 positions matching TRBD2. In germline, CDR1 is MGHRA, CDR2 YSYEKL. V lost 4 bases, J lost 1 base, and 17 bases stayed unmatched. This CDR3 region has 21 residues. The CDR3 coding sequence is TGCGCCAGCAGCCCCACCGTCCTAGCGGGAGGGCCTCTGTCGTCCTACAATGAGCAGTTCTTC. Its protein is CASSPTVLAGGPLSSYNEQFF.

The rearrangement uses TRBV7-2 and TRBJ2-3, with TRBD2 identical over 14 bases. Germline V gene lookup returns CDR1 SGHTA and CDR2 FQGNSA. The CDR3 is 18 amino acids. The junction had 11 bases not matched to a gene; V was cut back by 5 bases and J by 4 bases. DNA of the CDR3: TGTGCCAGCAGCCCCCGACTAGCGGGAGGGGTAAAGTCAGATACGCAGTATTTT. It is translated as CASSPRLAGGVKSDTQYF.

The chain is built from TRBV4-3 and TRBJ1-2, with a weak D call TRBD1 (6 bases). Germline-derived CDR1 and CDR2 are LGHNA and YSLEER. The CDR3 is made up of 15 amino acids. V dropped 2 bases and J dropped 3 bases, with 13 bases sitting between them. In DNA form, the CDR3 reads TGCGCCAGCAGCCAACAGGCCAGGGGTCACTATGGCTACACCTTC. Translating it yields CASSQQARGHYGYTF.

J is TRBJ1-1 and V is TRBV5-1; D is ambiguous. Germline CDR1 SGHRS, CDR2 YFSETQ. Trimming removed 6 bases from V and 4 bases from J, with 7 bases in between. CDR3 length: 11 residues. For the CDR3, the DNA is TGCGCCAGCAAATTCCGCACTGAAGCTTTCTTT. Translation gives CASKFRTEAFF.

The chain combines TRBV5-1 with TRBJ2-2; weak D call: TRBD2 (6 bases). V lost 1 base to trimming and J lost 4 bases, with 14 bases between them. This CDR3 is 16 amino acids long. CDR1 is SGHRS and CDR2 is YFSETQ in the germline V gene. DNA for the CDR3: TGCGCCAGCAGCTTGAGGGGCTCAGCGGGCACCGGGGAGCTGTTTTTT. Translation: CASSLRGSAGTGELFF.

V and J are TRBV11-3 and TRBJ2-3; 7 bases line up with TRBD2. The CDR3 is 14 residues long. The ends lost 3 bases at V and 5 bases at J; junction bases unmatched: 5. CDR1 is SGHNT and CDR2 is YENEEA in the germline V gene. The CDR3: CASSFSGRGDTQYF. In DNA, the CDR3 is TGTGCCAGCAGCTTCTCGGGGAGGGGAGATACGCAGTATTTT.

The CDR3 DNA follows: TGTGCCTGGAGTGTGAAGGGGGTATATGGCTACACCTTC. As protein: CAWSVKGVYGYTF. The V gene is TRBV30, the J gene TRBJ1-2; D might be TRBD1 (6 bases). CDR3 size: 13 residues. Germline-derived CDR1 and CDR2 are GTSNPN and SVGIG (reference sequence). Trimming cost V 0 bases and J 5 bases, with 10 bases left between them.

The rearrangement links TRBV15 to TRBJ1-4, with D uncertain. The CDR3 has 13 amino acids. The V gene lost 8 bases and the J gene lost 8 bases, with 15 bases spanning the gap. The V gene's germline CDR1 is LNHNV and CDR2 YYDKDF (reference sequence). The CDR3 sequence is CATHGPDGEKLFF. CDR3 bases: TGTGCCACCCATGGCCCCGACGGGGAAAAACTGTTTTTT.

This clone was seen more than once but under ten times. The rearrangement joins TRBV11-3 to TRBJ2-1; TRBD2 matches at 9 bases. The V gene's germline CDR1 is SGHNT and CDR2 YENEEA. There are 14 residues in the CDR3. Trimming removed 5 bases from V and 7 bases from J; junction bases left unmatched: 6. CDR3 bases: TGTGCCAGCAGCCTAGCGGGAAGGGTTAATGAGCAGTTCTTC. Translation: CASSLAGRVNEQFF.

The J gene is TRBJ2-7, the V gene TRBV5-4; 7 nucleotides agree with TRBD1. Per germline, CDR1 SGHNT and CDR2 YYREEE (reference sequence). The CDR3 length is 15 residues. With 2 bases clipped from V and 4 bases from J, the junction kept 9 bases outside the gene matches. Here the CDR3 DNA reads TGTGCCAGCAGCTTCCTTCACAGGGGCGATTACGAGCAGTACTTC. Protein product: CASSFLHRGDYEQYF. Combining the CDR3 with reference TRBV5-4 and TRBJ2-7 gives the whole variable domain ETGVTQSPTHLIKTRGQQVTLRCSSQSGHNTVSWYQQALGQGPQFIFQYYREEENGRGNFPPRFSGLQFPNYSSELNVNALELDDSALYLCASSFLHRGDYEQYFGPGTRLTVT.

This clone was picked up a small number of times. The genes are TRBV7-6 and TRBJ2-3; no definite D call. The germline CDR1 and CDR2 sequences are SGHVS and FNYEAQ. The V end was cut by 2 bases, the J end by 5 bases, with 8 bases between. This CDR3 is built from 13 residues. The CDR3 spells CASSLSQLDTQYF. The CDR3 nucleotides are TGTGCCAGCAGCTTATCACAGTTAGATACGCAGTATTTT.

This clone occurred a few times. The J gene is TRBJ1-6, the V gene TRBV6-1, with TRBD1 identical over 7 bases. Germline values: CDR1 MNHNS, CDR2 SASEGT. The V gene end was trimmed by 1 base and the J gene end by 6 bases; junction bases not matched to a gene: 3. The CDR3 spans 15 residues. The CDR3: CASSEEDRPNSPLHF. CDR3 bases: TGTGCCAGCAGTGAAGAGGACAGGCCTAATTCACCCCTCCACTTT.

The chain joins TRBV4-3 to TRBJ2-7, with 10 bases identical to TRBD2. Germline V gene data show CDR1 as LGHNA and CDR2 as YSLEER. The junction had 11 bases not matched to a gene; V was cut back by 0 bases and J by 0 bases. The CDR3 totals 19 residues. The chain's CDR3 is CASSQDRGTSVTSSYEQYF. CDR3 in DNA: TGCGCCAGCAGCCAAGATAGAGGGACTAGCGTTACTTCCTCCTACGAGCAGTACTTC.